Sequencing of this T cell receptor (beta chain) was carried out in a study of cytomegalovirus exposure and HLA in healthy donors. Trimming shortened V by 6 bases and J by 4 bases, and 15 bases separated the two germline ends. Germline CDR1 LNHDA, CDR2 SQIVND (reference sequence). The CDR3 contains 14 residues. The PCR ran on 60 Vbeta and 13 Jbeta primers. The method was immunoSEQ multiplex PCR; TCRdb's version includes in-frame clones alone and lacks a portion of them. The repertoire consists of tens of thousands of clones, with less than 80% occurring once and the leading ten covering around 1.9%. This TCR was sampled from a man younger than 45 in good health and CMV-seronegative. V is TRBV19 and J is TRBJ1-1, with TRBD1 as a possible D gene (6 bases). The sequenced material came from PBMCs. The CDR3 DNA sequence: TGTGCCAGTAGCATTGTCGAGGGGGTCACTGAAGCTTTCTTT. Its translation: CASSIVEGVTEAFF.